This T cell receptor beta chain was documented in a study of T cell changes during pregnancy in multiple sclerosis. The table lists this clone with a count of one. The protocol was immunoSEQ multiplex PCR, while the TCRdb copy is restricted to in-frame clones and leaves out a portion. The data show fewer than 95,000 clones, around 93% seen once. CDR1 is MGHDK, CDR2 SYGVNS, per germline. V lost 1 base and J lost 6, with 17 bases in between. This CDR3 comprises 16 residues. This chain connects TRBV25-1 to TRBJ2-3; D may be TRBD2 (6 bases). The TCR originated in a female donor with multiple sclerosis, enrolled in a pregnancy study. This specimen was peripheral blood, taken in the third trimester of pregnancy. In nucleotides, the CDR3 is TGTGCCAGCAGTGAATGGAAGGAGGGGTCGGCGGATACGCAGTATTTT. Translating gives CASSEWKEGSADTQYF.